The 18 T cell receptor beta chains presented below share a single source sample, sequenced in a study of response to subunit inactivated influenza vaccine. TCRdb re-called the RT-PCR reads with MiXCR, one entry per CDR3 protein. The sample has hundreds of thousands of distinct CDR3 sequences; around 14% are singletons. The sequencing here drew on PBMCs from blood, taken roughly 15 days before vaccination. Source of these receptors: a man aged 45 to 65 who received an inactivated influenza vaccine.

This rearrangement joins TRBV5-5 to TRBJ2-3, with TRBD1 identical over 7 bases. Germline values: CDR1 SGHKS, CDR2 YYEKEE (reference sequence). This CDR3 spans 14 amino acids. J gave up 4 bases and V 4 bases, and 6 bases lay outside the gene matches. In nucleotides, the CDR3 is TGTGCCAGCAGCATCACAGGGGTCCCAGATACGCAGTATTTT. Translated, it gives CASSITGVPDTQYF.

Note on this clonotype: Mismatch with germline at one junction end may stem from a read error. The chain recombines TRBV6-1 with TRBJ2-4; the D gene is possibly TRBD1 (6 bases). Germline loops: CDR1 MNHNS, CDR2 SASEGT. The CDR3 contains 16 residues. The CDR3 protein is CSSRQGGQMGLDIQYF. The CDR3 bases are TGTTCCAGCAGGCAAGGTGGACAGATGGGGTTGGACATTCAGTACTTC.

At least ten counts were recorded for this clonotype. The chain combines TRBV12-3 or TRBV12-4 with TRBJ2-7; perhaps TRBD1 as D (5 bases). V was shortened by 3 bases and J by 2 bases, with 17 bases between the two germline ends. CDR3 length equals 16 residues. Here the CDR3 reads CASSLNRLVPTYEQYF. CDR3 sequence (DNA): TGTGCCAGCAGTTTGAACAGGCTGGTGCCTACCTACGAGCAGTACTTC.

The chain is built from TRBV20-1 and TRBJ1-3; TRBD1 matches 8 bases. Per the germline V gene, CDR1 is DFQATT and CDR2 is SNEGSKA (reference sequence). This CDR3 spans 15 amino acids. V shed 3 bases, J shed 4 bases, and the junction held 8 bases outside the gene matches. This CDR3 reads CSARATGEAGNTIYF. In DNA form, the CDR3 reads TGCAGTGCTAGGGCGACAGGGGAGGCGGGAAACACCATATATTTT.

This clonotype has a handful of counts. The chain couples TRBV10-3 to TRBJ1-5, with D tentatively TRBD1 (5 bases). The CDR3 is 17 residues long. The V gene lost 0 bases and the J gene lost 4 bases, with 16 bases spanning the gap. Germline V gives CDR1 ENHRY, CDR2 SYGVKD. In DNA, the CDR3 is TGTGCCATCAGTGAGTCGATGGGCACCCCAGGGAATCAGCCCCAGCATTTT. It codes for CAISESMGTPGNQPQHF.

This clonotype was counted ten times or more. This chain joins TRBV7-2 and TRBJ2-7; no clear D gene. The CDR3 covers 11 residues. V lost 2 bases, J lost 5 bases, and 4 bases lay in between. Germline loops: CDR1 SGHTA, CDR2 FQGNSA. CDR3 sequence reads: CASSLRHEQYF. The CDR3 DNA is TGTGCCAGCAGCTTACGGCACGAGCAGTACTTC.

Only a few counts were recorded for this clonotype. The V and J genes are TRBV6-5 and TRBJ2-3, with no clear D. Germline CDR1 MNHEY, CDR2 SVGAGI. V lost 1 base to trimming and J lost 2 bases, with 10 bases between them. The CDR3 extends over 15 amino acids. The CDR3 nucleotides are TGTGCCAGCAGTTACTATGGAATTTCCACAGATACGCAGTATTTT. Its protein is CASSYYGISTDTQYF.

The rearrangement joins TRBV5-6 to TRBJ2-7; tentative D call: TRBD1 (6 bases). The germline V gene encodes CDR1 SGHDT and CDR2 YYEEEE. Between the trimmed V and J ends, which lost 4 bases and 2 bases, there was a span of 13 bases. This CDR3 contains 14 residues. CDR3 protein: CASSKRTETYEQYF. As DNA, the CDR3 is TGTGCCAGCAGCAAACGGACAGAAACCTACGAGCAGTACTTC.

The chain employs TRBV28 and TRBJ2-5; no clear D gene. Germline V gene lookup returns CDR1 MDHEN and CDR2 SYDVKM. V gave up 2 bases and J gave up 2 bases, with 6 bases separating them. The CDR3 totals 13 residues. The CDR3 region has the DNA TGTGCCAGCAGTTTAGTCGAACAAGAGACCCAGTACTTC. It codes for CASSLVEQETQYF.

This clonotype showed up just a few times. The chain carries TRBV5-1 and TRBJ2-7; a possible D gene is TRBD2 (7 bases). Germline V lookup: CDR1 SGHRS, CDR2 YFSETQ. This CDR3 has 14 amino acids. Between the trimmed V and J ends, which lost 2 bases and 5 bases, there was a span of 14 bases. DNA of the CDR3: TGCGCCAGCAGCTTTCGGGGGGCCGGAGACGAGCAGTACTTC. This encodes CASSFRGAGDEQYF.

J is TRBJ2-6 and V is TRBV2; D is undetermined. V lost 5 bases, J lost 2 bases, and 7 bases lay in between. In germline, CDR1 is SNHLY, CDR2 FYNNEI. The CDR3 length is 14 residues. This CDR3 is CASSMSTGANVLTF. The CDR3 region has the DNA TGTGCCAGCAGTATGAGTACTGGGGCCAACGTCCTGACTTTC.

This clonotype was seen more than once but under ten times. The V call is TRBV7-2, the J call TRBJ1-2, with D hard to call. The CDR3 consists of 13 residues. The ends were cut back, 6 bases at V and 2 bases at J, with 10 bases in the middle. The germline gives CDR1 SGHTA, CDR2 FQGNSA. The CDR3 nucleotides are TGTGCCAGCAGTTTCTACAGAAACTATGGCTACACCTTC. Protein: CASSFYRNYGYTF. The complete variable domain, with remaining parts taken from reference TRBV7-2 and TRBJ1-2, reads GAGVSQSPSNKVTEKGKDVELRCDPISGHTALYWYRQSLGQGLEFLIYFQGNSAPDKSGLPSDRFSAERTGGSVSTLTIQRTQQEDSAVYLCASSFYRNYGYTFGSGTRLTVV.

This clonotype was counted between two and nine times. This chain connects TRBV12-3 or TRBV12-4 to TRBJ1-1, with D possibly being TRBD1 (6 bases). Trimming pared 5 bases from V and 4 bases from J, leaving 11 bases between. The length of the CDR3 is 13 residues. The DNA for the CDR3 is TGTGCCAGCAGTCGACAGGTTAGCACTGAAGCTTTCTTT. It translates to CASSRQVSTEAFF.

The chain carries TRBV2 and TRBJ2-1, with D perhaps matching TRBD1 (7 bases). CDR3 size: 15 residues. CDR1 and CDR2 (germline): SNHLY, FYNNEI. V was clipped by 6 bases and J by 6 bases, with 18 bases between them. CDR3 loop: CASREGARPSNEQFF. The CDR3 DNA reads as TGTGCCAGCAGGGAGGGGGCGCGCCCTTCCAATGAGCAGTTCTTC.

The chain carries TRBV5-1 and TRBJ2-2, with 9 bases identical to TRBD1. Trimming at V came to 3 bases and at J to 4 bases, leaving 4 bases not matched to a gene. The CDR3 runs 15 residues. Germline V gene lookup returns CDR1 SGHRS and CDR2 YFSETQ. The CDR3 nucleotides are TGCGCCAGCAGCTGGACAGGGGAGGGCACCGGGGAGCTGTTTTTT. This sequence encodes CASSWTGEGTGELFF.

This chain's CDR3 is CASSWTGDEQYF. The CDR3 bases are TGTGCCAGCAGCTGGACTGGGGACGAGCAGTACTTC. The chain combines TRBV7-2 with TRBJ2-7; weak D call: TRBD2 (5 bases). Trimming cost V 4 bases and J 5 bases, with 9 bases left between them. Germline V gene sequence: CDR1 SGHTA, CDR2 FQGNSA. The length of the CDR3 is 12 residues.

The J gene is TRBJ2-4, the V gene TRBV20-1, with 7 bases lining up with TRBD2. CDR3 length: 16 amino acids. Germline V lookup: CDR1 DFQATT, CDR2 SNEGSKA (reference sequence). V gave up 3 bases and J gave up 6 bases; unmatched junction bases: 14. The CDR3 is CSARRTSGLGGNIQYF. In nucleotides, the CDR3 is TGCAGTGCTAGGAGGACTAGTGGTTTGGGGGGAAACATTCAGTACTTC.

The CDR3 bases are TGTGCCAGCAGCCCTAGACTAGCGGTCAAAAACATTCAGTACTTC. Translation gives CASSPRLAVKNIQYF. The chain uses TRBV3-1 and TRBJ2-4; the match to TRBD2 covers 9 bases. After removal of 4 bases from V and 3 bases from J, the junction contained 4 bases not matched to a gene. Germline V gene lookup returns CDR1 LGHDT and CDR2 YNNKEL (reference sequence). This CDR3 is 15 amino acids long.